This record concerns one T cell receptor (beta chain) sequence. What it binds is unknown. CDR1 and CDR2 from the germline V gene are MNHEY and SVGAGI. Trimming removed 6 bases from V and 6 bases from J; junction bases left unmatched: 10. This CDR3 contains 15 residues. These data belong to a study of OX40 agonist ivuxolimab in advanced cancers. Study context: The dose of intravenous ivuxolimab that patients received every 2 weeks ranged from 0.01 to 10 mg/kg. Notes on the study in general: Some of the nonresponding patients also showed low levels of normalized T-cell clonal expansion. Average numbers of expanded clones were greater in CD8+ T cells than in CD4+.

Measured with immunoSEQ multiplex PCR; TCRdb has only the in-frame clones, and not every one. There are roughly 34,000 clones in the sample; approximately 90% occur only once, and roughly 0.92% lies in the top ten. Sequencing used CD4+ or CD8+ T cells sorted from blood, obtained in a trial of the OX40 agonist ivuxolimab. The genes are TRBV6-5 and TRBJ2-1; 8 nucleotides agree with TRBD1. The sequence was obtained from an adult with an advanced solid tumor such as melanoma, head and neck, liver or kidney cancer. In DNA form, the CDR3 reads TGTGCCAGCAGACACGACAGGGGAGGAGGCAATGAGCAGTTCTTC. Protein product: CASRHDRGGGNEQFF.